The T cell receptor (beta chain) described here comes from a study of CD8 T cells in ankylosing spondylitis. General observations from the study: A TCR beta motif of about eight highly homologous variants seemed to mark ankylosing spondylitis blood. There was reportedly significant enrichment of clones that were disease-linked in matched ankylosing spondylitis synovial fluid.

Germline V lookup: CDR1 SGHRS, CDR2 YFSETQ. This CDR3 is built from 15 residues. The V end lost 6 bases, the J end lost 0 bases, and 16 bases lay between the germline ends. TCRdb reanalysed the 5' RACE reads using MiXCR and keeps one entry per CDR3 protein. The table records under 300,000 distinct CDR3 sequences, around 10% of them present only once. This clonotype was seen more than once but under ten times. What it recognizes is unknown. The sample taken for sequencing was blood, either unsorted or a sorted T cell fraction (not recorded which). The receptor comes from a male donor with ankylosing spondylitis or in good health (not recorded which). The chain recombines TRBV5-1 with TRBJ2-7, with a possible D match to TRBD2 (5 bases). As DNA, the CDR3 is TGCGCCAGCACCCCCTTTCTAGGGAGCTCCTACGAGCAGTACTTC. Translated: CASTPFLGSSYEQYF.